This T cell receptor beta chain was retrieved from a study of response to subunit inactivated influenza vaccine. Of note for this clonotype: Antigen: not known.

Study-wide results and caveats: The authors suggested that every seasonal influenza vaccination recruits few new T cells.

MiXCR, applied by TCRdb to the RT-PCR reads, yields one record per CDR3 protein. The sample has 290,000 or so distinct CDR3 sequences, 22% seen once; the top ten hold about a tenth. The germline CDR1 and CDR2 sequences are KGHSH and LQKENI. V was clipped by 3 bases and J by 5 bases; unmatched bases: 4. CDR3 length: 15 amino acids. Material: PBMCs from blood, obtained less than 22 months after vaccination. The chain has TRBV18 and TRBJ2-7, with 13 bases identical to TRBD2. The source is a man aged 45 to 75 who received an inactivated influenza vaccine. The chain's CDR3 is CASSPQTSGRHEQYF. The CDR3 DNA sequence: TGTGCCAGCTCACCTCAGACTAGCGGGAGGCACGAGCAGTACTTC.